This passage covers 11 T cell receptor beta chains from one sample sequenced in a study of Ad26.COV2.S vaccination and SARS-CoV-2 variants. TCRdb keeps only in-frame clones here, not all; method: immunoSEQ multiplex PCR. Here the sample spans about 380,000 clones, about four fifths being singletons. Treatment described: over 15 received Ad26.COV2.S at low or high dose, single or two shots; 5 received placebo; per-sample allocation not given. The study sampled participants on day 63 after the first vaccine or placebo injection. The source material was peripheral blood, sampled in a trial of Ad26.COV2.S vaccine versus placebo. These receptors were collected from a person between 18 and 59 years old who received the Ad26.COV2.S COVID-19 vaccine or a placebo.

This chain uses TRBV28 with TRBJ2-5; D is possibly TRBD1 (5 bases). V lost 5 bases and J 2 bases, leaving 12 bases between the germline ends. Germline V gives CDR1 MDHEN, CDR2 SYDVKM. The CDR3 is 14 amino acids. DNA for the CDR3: TGTGCCAGCAGTGTCGACAGAGTGCAAGAGACCCAGTACTTC. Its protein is CASSVDRVQETQYF.

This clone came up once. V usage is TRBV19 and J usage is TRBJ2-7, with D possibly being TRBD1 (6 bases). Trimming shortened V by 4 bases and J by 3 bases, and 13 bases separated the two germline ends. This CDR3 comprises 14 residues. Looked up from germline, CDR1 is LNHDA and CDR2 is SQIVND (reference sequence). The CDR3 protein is CASSTTTGYYEQYF. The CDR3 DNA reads TGTGCCAGTAGTACCACGACAGGTTACTACGAGCAGTACTTC.

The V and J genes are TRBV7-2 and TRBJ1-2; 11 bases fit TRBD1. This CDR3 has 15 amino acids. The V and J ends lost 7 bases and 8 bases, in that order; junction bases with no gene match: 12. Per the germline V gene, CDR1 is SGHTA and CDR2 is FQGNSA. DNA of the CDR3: TGTGCCAGCACCCTAAACCGGAGGACAGGGGGCGGCTACACCTTC. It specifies CASTLNRRTGGGYTF.

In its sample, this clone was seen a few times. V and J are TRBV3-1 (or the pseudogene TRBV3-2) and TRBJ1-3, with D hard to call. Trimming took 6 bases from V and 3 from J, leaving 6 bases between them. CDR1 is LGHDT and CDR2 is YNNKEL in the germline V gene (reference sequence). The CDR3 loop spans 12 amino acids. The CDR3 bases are TGTGCCAGCAGGGCAGGTGGAAACACCATATATTTT. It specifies CASRAGGNTIYF.

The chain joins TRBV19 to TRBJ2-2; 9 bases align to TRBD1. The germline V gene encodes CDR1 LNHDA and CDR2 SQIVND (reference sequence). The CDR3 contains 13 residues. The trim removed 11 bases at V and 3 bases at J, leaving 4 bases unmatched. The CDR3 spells CAGWDRDTGELFF. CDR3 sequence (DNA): TGTGCCGGCTGGGACAGGGACACCGGGGAGCTGTTTTTT.

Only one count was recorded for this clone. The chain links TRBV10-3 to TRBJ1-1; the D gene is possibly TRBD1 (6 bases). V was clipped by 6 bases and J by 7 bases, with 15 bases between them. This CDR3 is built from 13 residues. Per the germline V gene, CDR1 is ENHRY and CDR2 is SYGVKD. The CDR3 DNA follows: TGTGCCATCAGACGCCTCAGGGGCCTTGAAGCTTTCTTT. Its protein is CAIRRLRGLEAFF.

The CDR3 sequence: CASSDGPGAGKNIQYF. The CDR3 DNA follows: TGTGCCAGCAGCGACGGCCCCGGGGCAGGCAAAAACATTCAGTACTTC. The rearrangement links TRBV9 to TRBJ2-4; D tentatively reads TRBD1 or TRBD2 (5 bases each). V gave up 3 bases and J gave up 3 bases, with 16 bases separating them. Germline values: CDR1 SGDLS, CDR2 YYNGEE. This CDR3 comprises 16 residues.

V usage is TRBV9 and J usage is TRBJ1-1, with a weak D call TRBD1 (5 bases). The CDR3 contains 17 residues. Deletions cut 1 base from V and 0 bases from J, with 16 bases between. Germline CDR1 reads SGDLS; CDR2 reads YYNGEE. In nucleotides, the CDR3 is TGTGCCAGCAGCGTATCGTCCCAGGGACCAATGAACACTGAAGCTTTCTTT. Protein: CASSVSSQGPMNTEAFF. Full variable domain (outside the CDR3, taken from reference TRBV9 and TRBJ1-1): DSGVTQTPKHLITATGQRVTLRCSPRSGDLSVYWYQQSLDQGLQFLIQYYNGEERAKGNILERFSAQQFPDLHSELNLSSLELGDSALYFCASSVSSQGPMNTEAFFGQGTRLTVV.

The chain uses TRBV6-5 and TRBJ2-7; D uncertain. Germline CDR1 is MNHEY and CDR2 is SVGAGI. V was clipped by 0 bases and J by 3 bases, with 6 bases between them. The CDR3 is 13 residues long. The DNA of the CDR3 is TGTGCCAGCAGTTACTCCAAGTTCTACGAGCAGTACTTC. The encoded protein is CASSYSKFYEQYF.

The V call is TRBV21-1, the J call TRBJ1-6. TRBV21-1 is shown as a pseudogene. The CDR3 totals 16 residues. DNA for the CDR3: TGTGCCAGCAGCAAAAGGTTCGGCGCCTATAATTCACCCCTCCACTTT. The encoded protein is CASSKRFGAYNSPLHF.

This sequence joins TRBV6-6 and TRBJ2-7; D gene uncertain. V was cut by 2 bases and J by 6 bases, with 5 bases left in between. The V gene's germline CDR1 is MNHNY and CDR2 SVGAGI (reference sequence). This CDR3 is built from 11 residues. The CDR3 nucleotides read TGTGCCAGCAGTTACCTGGGCGAGCAGTACTTC. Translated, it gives CASSYLGEQYF.